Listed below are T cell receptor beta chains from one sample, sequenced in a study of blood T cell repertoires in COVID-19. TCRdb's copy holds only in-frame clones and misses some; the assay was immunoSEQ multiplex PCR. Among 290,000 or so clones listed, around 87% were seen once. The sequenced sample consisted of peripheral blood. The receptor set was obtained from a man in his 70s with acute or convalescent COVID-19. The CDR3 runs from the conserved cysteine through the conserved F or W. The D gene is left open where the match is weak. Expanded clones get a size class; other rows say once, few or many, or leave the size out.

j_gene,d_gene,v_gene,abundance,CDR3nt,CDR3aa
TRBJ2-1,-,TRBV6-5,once,TGTGCCAGCAGTTACTCTATGAGGCGTGAGCAGTTCTTC,CASSYSMRREQFF
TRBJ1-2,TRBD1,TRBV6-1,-,TGTGCCAGCAGTGAACTGACAGGGGGCTACTATGGCTACACCTTC,CASSELTGGYYGYTF
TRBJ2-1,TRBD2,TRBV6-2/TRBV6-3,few,TGTGCCAGCAGTTATAGCGGGGGGGGTGAGCAGTTCTTC,CASSYSGGGEQFF
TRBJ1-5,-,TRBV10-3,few,TGTGCCATCAGTGAGTCGCTAGGGGGTAATCAGCCCCAGCATTTT,CAISESLGGNQPQHF
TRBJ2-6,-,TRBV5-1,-,TGCGCCAGCAGCTCGCCTTGGGCAGGGGAAAGTTCTGGGGCCAACGTCCTGACTTTC,CASSSPWAGESSGANVLTF
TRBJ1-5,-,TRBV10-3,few,TGTGCCATCAGTGAGTCTGGGGCCGGGAGCAATCAGCCCCAGCATTTT,CAISESGAGSNQPQHF
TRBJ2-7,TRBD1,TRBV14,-,TGTGCCAGCAGCCAAGATTCCTGGGACAGGGGTAGTGATATACAGTACTTC,CASSQDSWDRGSDIQYF
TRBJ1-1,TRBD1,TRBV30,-,TGTGCCTGGACAGGGGGCTGGACTGAAGCTTTCTTT,CAWTGGWTEAFF
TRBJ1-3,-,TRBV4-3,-,TGCGCCAGCAGCCAAGAGAGCTCTGGAAACACCATATATTTT,CASSQESSGNTIYF
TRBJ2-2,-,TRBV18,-,TGTGCCAGCTCCCAGGGGACCGACACCGGGGAGCTGTTTTTT,CASSQGTDTGELFF
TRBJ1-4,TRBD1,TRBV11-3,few,TGTGCCAGCAGCGAGGGACAGGGGCGTAATGAAAAACTGTTTTTT,CASSEGQGRNEKLFF